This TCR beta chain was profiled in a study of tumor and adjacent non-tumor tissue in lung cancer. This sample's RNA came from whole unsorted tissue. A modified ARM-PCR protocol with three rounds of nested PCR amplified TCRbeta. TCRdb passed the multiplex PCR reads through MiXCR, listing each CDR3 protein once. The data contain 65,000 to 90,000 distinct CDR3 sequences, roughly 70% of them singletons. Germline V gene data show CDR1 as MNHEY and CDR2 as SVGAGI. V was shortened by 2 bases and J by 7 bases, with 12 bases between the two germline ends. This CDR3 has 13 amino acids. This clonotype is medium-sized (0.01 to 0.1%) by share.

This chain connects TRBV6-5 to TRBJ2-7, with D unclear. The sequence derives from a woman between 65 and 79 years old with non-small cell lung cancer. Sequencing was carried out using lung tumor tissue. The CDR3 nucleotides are TGTGCCAGCAGTTACGTCGGCCCGCGGGAGCAGTACTTC. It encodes CASSYVGPREQYF.